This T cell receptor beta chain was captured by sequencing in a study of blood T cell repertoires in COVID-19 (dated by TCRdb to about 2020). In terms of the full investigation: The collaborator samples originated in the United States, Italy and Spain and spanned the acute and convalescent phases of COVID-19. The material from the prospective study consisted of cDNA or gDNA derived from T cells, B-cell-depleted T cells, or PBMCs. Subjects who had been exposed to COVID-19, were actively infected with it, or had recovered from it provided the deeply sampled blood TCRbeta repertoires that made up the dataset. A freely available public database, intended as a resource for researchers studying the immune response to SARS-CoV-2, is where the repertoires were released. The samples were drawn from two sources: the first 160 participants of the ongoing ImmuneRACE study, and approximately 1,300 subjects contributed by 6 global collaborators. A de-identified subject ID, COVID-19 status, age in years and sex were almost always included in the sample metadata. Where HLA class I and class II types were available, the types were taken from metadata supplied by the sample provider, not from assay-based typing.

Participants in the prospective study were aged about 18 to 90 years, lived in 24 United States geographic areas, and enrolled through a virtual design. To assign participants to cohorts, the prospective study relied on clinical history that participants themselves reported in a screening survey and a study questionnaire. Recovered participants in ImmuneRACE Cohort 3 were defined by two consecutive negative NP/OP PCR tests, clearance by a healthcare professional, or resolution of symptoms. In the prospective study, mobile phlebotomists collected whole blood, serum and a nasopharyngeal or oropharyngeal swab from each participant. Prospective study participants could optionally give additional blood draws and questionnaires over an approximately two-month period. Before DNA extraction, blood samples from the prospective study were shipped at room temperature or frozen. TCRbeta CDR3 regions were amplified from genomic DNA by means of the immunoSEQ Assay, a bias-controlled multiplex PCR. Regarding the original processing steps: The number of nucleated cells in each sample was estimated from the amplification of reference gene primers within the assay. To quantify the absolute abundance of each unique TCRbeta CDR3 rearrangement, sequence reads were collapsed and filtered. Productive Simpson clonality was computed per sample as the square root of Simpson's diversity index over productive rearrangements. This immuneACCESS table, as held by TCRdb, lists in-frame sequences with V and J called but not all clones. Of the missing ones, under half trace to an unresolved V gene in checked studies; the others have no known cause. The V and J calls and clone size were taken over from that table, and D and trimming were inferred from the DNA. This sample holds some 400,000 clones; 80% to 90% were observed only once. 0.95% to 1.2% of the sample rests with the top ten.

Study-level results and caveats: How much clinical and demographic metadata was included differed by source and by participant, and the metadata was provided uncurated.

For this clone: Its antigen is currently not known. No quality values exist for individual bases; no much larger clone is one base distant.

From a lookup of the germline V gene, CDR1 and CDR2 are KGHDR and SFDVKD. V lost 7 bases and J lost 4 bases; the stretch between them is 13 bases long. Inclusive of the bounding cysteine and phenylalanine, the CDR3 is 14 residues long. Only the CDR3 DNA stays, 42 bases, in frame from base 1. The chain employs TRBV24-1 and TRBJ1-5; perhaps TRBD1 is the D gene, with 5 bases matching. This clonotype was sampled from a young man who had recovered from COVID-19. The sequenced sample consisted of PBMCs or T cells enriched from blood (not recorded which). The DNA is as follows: TGTGCCACCAGCCCTCACTCAGGGAATCAGCCCCAGCATTTT. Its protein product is CATSPHSGNQPQHF.